Listed below are T cell receptor beta chains from one sample, sequenced in a study of OX40 agonist ivuxolimab in advanced cancers. Here immunoSEQ multiplex PCR was the method, and the copy in TCRdb shows in-frame clones only, minus some. The sample records tens of thousands of clones, approximately 94% being singletons. The sample consisted of CD4+ or CD8+ T cells sorted from blood, taken in a trial of the OX40 agonist ivuxolimab. Receptors were obtained from an adult with an advanced solid tumor such as melanoma, head and neck, liver or kidney cancer. Each CDR3 is given with its conserved first and last residue. D genes are given only for firm matches. Size is stated for part of the rows, as once, few or many counts, or as a class when the clone is expanded.

TRBJ2-7 | TRBV27 | TRBD2 | NA | CASSPLRTSGIYEQYF | TGTGCCAGCAGTCCCCTGAGGACTAGCGGAATCTACGAGCAGTACTTC
TRBJ2-1 | TRBV5-1 | NA | NA | CASSLEDSRNEQFF | TGCGCCAGCAGCTTGGAGGACAGTCGAAATGAGCAGTTCTTC
TRBJ1-1 | TRBV4-1 | NA | few | CASSQVYVGGDTEAFF | TGCGCCAGCAGCCAAGTCTACGTAGGGGGTGACACTGAAGCTTTCTTT
TRBJ2-7 | TRBV19 | NA | NA | CASSTGTGAYEQYF | TGTGCCAGTAGTACCGGGACTGGAGCCTACGAGCAGTACTTC
TRBJ1-2 | TRBV27 | TRBD1 | NA | CASSFLPGTGSHGYTF | TGTGCCAGCAGTTTCCTTCCGGGGACAGGGTCGCATGGCTACACCTTC
TRBJ2-7 | TRBV29-1 | NA | NA | CSVEGSPSYEQYF | TGCAGCGTTGAAGGAAGTCCTTCCTACGAGCAGTACTTC
TRBJ2-7 | TRBV5-1 | NA | NA | CASSSSPGAGVEQYF | TGCGCCAGCAGCTCGTCCCCGGGGGCGGGAGTCGAGCAGTACTTC
TRBJ2-1 | TRBV4-2 | TRBD2 | NA | CASSFESGSNEQFF | TGTGCCAGCAGCTTCGAGAGCGGGAGCAATGAGCAGTTCTTC
TRBJ2-2 | TRBV9 | NA | once | CASSVVEGSTGELFF | TGTGCCAGCAGCGTAGTAGAGGGATCGACCGGGGAGCTGTTTTTT
TRBJ2-1 | TRBV6-5 | TRBD2 | NA | CASSYVAGSEQFF | TGTGCCAGCAGTTACGTAGCGGGAAGTGAGCAGTTCTTC
TRBJ1-2 | TRBV19 | NA | NA | CASSMRYQGPNYGYTF | TGTGCCAGTAGTATGAGGTATCAGGGACCTAACTATGGCTACACCTTC
TRBJ2-2 | TRBV4-1 | NA | NA | CASSQSVGSLGELFF | TGCGCCAGCAGCCAATCGGTGGGCTCCTTGGGGGAGCTGTTTTTT
TRBJ1-3 | TRBV2 | TRBD1 | NA | CASGGDRGDTIYF | TGTGCCAGCGGGGGGGACAGGGGAGACACCATATATTTT
TRBJ1-2 | TRBV7-9 | TRBD1 | NA | CASSRTGIDGYTF | TGTGCCAGCAGCCGGACAGGGATTGATGGCTACACCTTC
TRBJ1-1 | TRBV5-1 | NA | few | CASNHRNPGNTEAFF | TGCGCCAGCAATCATCGGAACCCGGGGAACACTGAAGCTTTCTTT
TRBJ2-7 | TRBV29-1 | TRBD1 | NA | CSVESTGEYEQYF | TGCAGCGTTGAATCGACAGGGGAGTACGAGCAGTACTTC
TRBJ1-5 | TRBV4-3 | TRBD1 | NA | CASSDRGDQPQHF | TGCGCCAGCAGCGACAGGGGGGATCAGCCCCAGCATTTT
TRBJ1-2 | TRBV19 | TRBD1 | NA | CASSHSQGAYGYTF | TGTGCCAGTAGTCACTCTCAGGGGGCTTATGGCTACACCTTC
TRBJ2-7 | TRBV6-1 | NA | NA | CAGGYEQYF | TGTGCCGGGGGGTACGAGCAGTACTTC
TRBJ1-1 | TRBV9 | NA | NA | CASSVGTAQNTEAFF | TGTGCCAGCAGCGTAGGAACAGCACAGAACACTGAAGCTTTCTTT
TRBJ2-5 | TRBV5-1 | NA | NA | CASSPMNDSFVAWETQYF | TGCGCCAGCAGCCCGATGAACGACAGTTTTGTCGCGTGGGAGACCCAGTACTTC
TRBJ2-7 | TRBV5-1 | TRBD2 | NA | CASSLAGPSYEQYF | TGCGCCAGCTCCCTAGCGGGCCCATCCTACGAGCAGTACTTC
TRBJ1-1 | TRBV19 | NA | NA | CASSIWCREPGCMNTEAFF | TGTGCCAGTAGTATATGGTGTAGGGAGCCCGGATGCATGAACACTGAAGCTTTCTTT
TRBJ1-2 | TRBV11-2 | NA | NA | CASSPGDGTIYGYTF | TGTGCCAGCAGCCCGGGGGACGGAACTATCTATGGCTACACCTTC
TRBJ1-1 | TRBV4-1 | NA | few | CASSQLDETDGGAFF | TGCGCCAGCAGCCAATTGGACGAAACGGACGGAGGGGCTTTCTTT
TRBJ1-2 | TRBV28 | TRBD1 | NA | CASRVRGLSYGYTF | TGTGCCAGCAGGGTGAGGGGGCTAAGCTATGGCTACACCTTC
TRBJ2-1 | TRBV28 | NA | once | CASRSGTSDNEQFF | TGTGCCAGCAGATCAGGGACTTCAGACAATGAGCAGTTCTTC
TRBJ2-7 | TRBV15 | NA | NA | CATSRGYEQYF | TGTGCCACCAGCAGAGGATACGAGCAGTACTTC
TRBJ2-7 | TRBV4-1 | NA | NA | CASSQAWAPHEQYF | TGCGCCAGCAGCCAGGCTTGGGCCCCCCACGAGCAGTACTTC
TRBJ2-1 | TRBV27 | TRBD2 | NA | CASSPGLAGVQDEQFF | TGTGCCAGCAGTCCCGGACTAGCGGGGGTCCAGGATGAGCAGTTCTTC
TRBJ1-2 | TRBV28 | NA | NA | CASSLQGGGYTF | TGTGCCAGCAGTTTACAGGGAGGCGGCTACACCTTC
TRBJ1-2 | TRBV19 | NA | NA | CASSISGHGYTF | TGTGCCAGTAGTATATCGGGTCATGGCTACACCTTC
TRBJ2-7 | TRBV6-5 | NA | NA | CASSYSPDEQYF | TGTGCCAGCAGTTACAGCCCTGACGAGCAGTACTTC
TRBJ2-1 | TRBV7-2 | TRBD2 | NA | CASSLVSGSASNEQFF | TGTGCCAGCAGCTTAGTGAGCGGGAGCGCCTCGAATGAGCAGTTCTTC
TRBJ1-2 | TRBV19 | TRBD1 | NA | CASSPGTGNYGYTF | TGTGCCAGTAGTCCCGGGACAGGAAACTATGGCTACACCTTC
TRBJ1-1 | TRBV4-3 | TRBD1 | few | CASSIGTGSNTEAFF | TGCGCCAGCAGCATAGGGACAGGCTCGAACACTGAAGCTTTCTTT